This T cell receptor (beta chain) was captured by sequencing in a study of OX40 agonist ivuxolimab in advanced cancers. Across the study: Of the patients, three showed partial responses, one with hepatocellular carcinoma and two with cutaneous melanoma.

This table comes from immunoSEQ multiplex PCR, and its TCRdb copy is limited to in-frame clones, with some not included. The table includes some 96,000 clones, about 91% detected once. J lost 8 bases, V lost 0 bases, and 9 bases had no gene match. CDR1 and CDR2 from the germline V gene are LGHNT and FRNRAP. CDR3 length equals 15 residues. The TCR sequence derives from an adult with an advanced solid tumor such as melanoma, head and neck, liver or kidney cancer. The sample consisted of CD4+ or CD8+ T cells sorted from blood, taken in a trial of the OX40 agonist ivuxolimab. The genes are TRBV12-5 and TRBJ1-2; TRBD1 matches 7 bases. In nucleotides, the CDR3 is TGTGCTAGTGGTTTGGTCCCGACAGGGAAGGCAGGCTACACCTTC. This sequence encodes CASGLVPTGKAGYTF.